The 27 T cell receptor beta chains reported below all come from one sample, sequenced in a study of CD8+CD57+ T cells in acquired aplastic anemia. Investigators profiled TCR beta VDJ and CDR3 from genomic DNA template. TCRdb processed the reads anew with MiXCR; each CDR3 protein has one entry. Of about 180,000 distinct CDR3 sequences listed, approximately 45% are singletons. The sequencing input was sorted CD4+, CD8+, or CD8+CD57+ T cells (not recorded which) from PBMCs. The receptor source for this set is a human donor in good health.

The chain uses TRBV19 and TRBJ2-7; 9 positions agree with TRBD1. The germline V gene encodes CDR1 LNHDA and CDR2 SQIVND (reference sequence). The CDR3 extends over 15 amino acids. V shed 6 bases, J shed 4 bases, and the junction held 10 bases outside the gene matches. The CDR3 DNA reads TGTGCCAGTAGCTGGGCGGGACAGGGAGGATACGAGCAGTACTTC. The encoded protein is CASSWAGQGGYEQYF.

V gene TRBV11-2 combines with J gene TRBJ1-6; 7 bases are shared with TRBD1. The CDR3 has 16 residues. The germline V gene encodes CDR1 SGHAT and CDR2 FQNNGV. Germline trimming cut 5 bases from V and 6 bases from J; bases unmatched to any gene: 10. The CDR3 loop is CASSTGTDSFNSPLHF. The CDR3 DNA sequence: TGTGCCAGCAGCACCGGGACAGATTCTTTTAATTCACCCCTCCACTTT.

The CDR3 here is CASTSTYEQYF. The CDR3 DNA is TGTGCCAGCACCTCAACCTACGAGCAGTACTTC. This chain joins TRBV7-2 and TRBJ2-7; D not certain. Germline V gene sequence: CDR1 SGHTA, CDR2 FQGNSA. This CDR3 contains 11 residues. Between the trimmed V and J ends, which lost 7 bases and 2 bases, there was a span of 6 bases.

This clonotype was found many times. V is TRBV15 and J is TRBJ1-5; TRBD1 might be the D (5 bases). The CDR3 totals 16 residues. Trimming took off 0 bases at V and 4 bases at J, with 13 bases between the two ends. The V gene's germline CDR1 is LNHNV and CDR2 YYDKDF (reference sequence). CDR3 nucleotides: TGTGCCACCAGCAGAGATTGGGGCAGGAAAAATCAGCCCCAGCATTTT. Its protein product is CATSRDWGRKNQPQHF.

DNA of the CDR3: TGTGCCACCAGTGATCGGGAGACCGAGCAGTTCTTC. Translated, it gives CATSDRETEQFF. The rearrangement uses TRBV24-1 and TRBJ2-1; maybe TRBD2 (6 bases). The CDR3 runs 12 residues. Between the trimmed V and J ends, which lost 3 bases and 10 bases, there was a span of 9 bases. Germline CDR1 and CDR2: KGHDR and SFDVKD.

This clonotype was seen at least ten times. The chain couples TRBV20-1 to TRBJ2-3, with 15 bases lining up with TRBD2. Per the germline V gene, CDR1 is DFQATT and CDR2 is SNEGSKA (reference sequence). V gave up 5 bases and J gave up 3 bases; unmatched junction bases: 12. The CDR3 consists of 18 residues. The CDR3 here is CSARGPGLAGGRTDTQYF. CDR3 in DNA: TGCAGTGCTCGGGGGCCCGGACTAGCGGGAGGGAGGACAGATACGCAGTATTTT.

V is TRBV29-1 and J is TRBJ2-7, with D possibly called TRBD1 or TRBD2 (5 bases each). CDR1 and CDR2 (germline): SQVTM, ANQGSEA. V shed 8 bases and J shed 5 bases, with 22 bases lying between them. The CDR3 runs 14 residues. CDR3: CSSSTNQGSDEQYF. The CDR3 bases are TGCAGCAGTTCTACAAATCAGGGTAGCGACGAGCAGTACTTC.

This sequence joins TRBV10-3 and TRBJ2-6, with a possible D match to TRBD1 (6 bases). V lost 6 bases, J lost 4 bases, and 13 bases lay in between. Germline V gene lookup returns CDR1 ENHRY and CDR2 SYGVKD. The CDR3 is 15 amino acids. The DNA of the CDR3 is TGTGCCATCAGGGCCACAGGGTCCGGGGCCAACGTCCTGACTTTC. Protein sequence: CAIRATGSGANVLTF.

The gene calls are TRBV7-2 and TRBJ1-2; D gene unclear. CDR3 length: 15 residues. The V end lost 6 bases, the J end lost 0 bases, and 14 bases lay between the germline ends. The V gene's germline CDR1 is SGHTA and CDR2 FQGNSA. The CDR3 is CASSSPAGPNYGYTF. CDR3 DNA sequence: TGTGCCAGCAGTTCACCAGCCGGACCTAACTATGGCTACACCTTC.

V is TRBV29-1 and J is TRBJ2-5; 12 bases map to TRBD1. In germline, CDR1 is SQVTM, CDR2 ANQGSEA. J was trimmed by 6 bases and V by 3 bases; bases with no gene match: 2. The length of the CDR3 is 13 residues. The CDR3 loop is CSVDRDRGQTQYF. DNA of the CDR3: TGCAGCGTTGACAGGGACAGGGGGCAGACCCAGTACTTC.

This clonotype was observed once. The rearrangement uses TRBV11-2 and TRBJ2-7; 10 bases match TRBD1. CDR1 is SGHAT and CDR2 is FQNNGV in the germline V gene. J was trimmed by 6 bases and V by 4 bases; bases with no gene match: 15. This CDR3 contains 17 residues. CDR3: CASSSSARDRGVGEQYF. The CDR3 DNA reads TGTGCCAGCAGCTCCTCCGCCCGGGACAGGGGAGTGGGCGAGCAGTACTTC.

This clonotype has a single count. The chain employs TRBV12-3 or TRBV12-4 and TRBJ1-2; weak D call: TRBD1 (6 bases). This CDR3 spans 12 amino acids. V lost 11 bases, J lost 2 bases, and 12 bases lay in between. In DNA form, the CDR3 reads TGTGCCCTAAAAACAGGGAACTATGGCTACACCTTC. It yields the protein CALKTGNYGYTF.

This rearrangement joins TRBV19 to TRBJ1-2; 11 bases line up with TRBD1. The germline gives CDR1 LNHDA, CDR2 SQIVND (reference sequence). The CDR3 has 13 residues. Trimming removed 9 bases from V and 8 bases from J; junction bases left unmatched: 8. DNA of the CDR3: TGTGCCAGCCGGGACAGGGGGAAGTGGGGCTACACCTTC. Translated: CASRDRGKWGYTF.

In this sample, this clonotype turned up many times. The J gene is TRBJ2-1, the V gene TRBV4-1; D unresolved. The germline gives CDR1 MGHRA, CDR2 YSYEKL. The CDR3 covers 12 residues. Deletions cut 2 bases from V and 5 bases from J, with 4 bases between. The CDR3 protein is CASSQSDNEQFF. CDR3 DNA: TGCGCCAGCAGCCAAAGTGACAATGAGCAGTTCTTC.

This chain links TRBV15 with TRBJ1-6; maybe TRBD1 (5 bases). Trimming shortened V by 4 bases and J by 8 bases, and 18 bases separated the two germline ends. CDR3 length: 16 residues. CDR1 and CDR2 from the germline V gene are LNHNV and YYDKDF (reference sequence). CDR3 DNA sequence: TGTGCCACCAGCACTACCCGGGACCGAGCATATTCACCCCTCCACTTT. Translation gives CATSTTRDRAYSPLHF.

CDR3 sequence: CASSVRGLSTDTQYF. Written as DNA, the CDR3 is TGTGCCAGTAGTGTAAGGGGGCTTAGCACAGATACGCAGTATTTT. The V call is TRBV19, the J call TRBJ2-3; 7 bases map to TRBD1. This CDR3 has 15 amino acids. CDR1 is LNHDA and CDR2 is SQIVND in the germline V gene (reference sequence). Losses at the gene ends were 5 bases for V and 0 bases for J; bases not matched to a gene: 5. The full variable domain, its missing parts supplied by reference TRBV19 and TRBJ2-3, is DGGITQSPKYLFRKEGQNVTLSCEQNLNHDAMYWYRQDPGQGLRLIYYSQIVNDFQKGDIAEGYSVSREKKESFPLTVTSAQKNPTAFYLCASSVRGLSTDTQYFGPGTRLTVL.

V is TRBV10-3 and J is TRBJ1-2; TRBD1 matches 10 bases. Germline CDR1 is ENHRY and CDR2 is SYGVKD. V lost 0 bases and J lost 3; bases outside the gene matches: 7. The CDR3 is made up of 17 amino acids. CDR3 amino acids: CAISESRDRGQDYGYTF. The CDR3 DNA reads as TGTGCCATCAGTGAGTCCCGGGACAGGGGACAAGACTATGGCTACACCTTC.

With regard to this clonotype: A much larger clone lies one base from this, so it may be a read error. Since the CDR3 does not end with the conserved phenylalanine or tryptophan, this likely comes from a read error. The genes are TRBV5-1 and TRBJ2-1, with 8 bases fitting TRBD1. Germline lookup yields CDR1 SGHRS and CDR2 YFSETQ. The ends lost 2 bases at V and 7 bases at J; junction bases unmatched: 5. This CDR3 comprises 14 residues. CDR3: CASSFRGRVNEQFS. In nucleotides, the CDR3 is TGCGCCAGCAGCTTCAGGGGGCGGGTAAATGAGCAGTTCTCC.

Ten or more counts support this clonotype. This chain links TRBV5-1 with TRBJ2-2; D gene ambiguous. Trimming pared 0 bases from V and 7 bases from J, leaving 4 bases between. This CDR3 has 12 amino acids. Germline CDR1 reads SGHRS; CDR2 reads YFSETQ. The CDR3 region has the DNA TGCGCCAGCAGCTTGGAGTTCGGGGAGCTGTTTTTT. The encoded protein is CASSLEFGELFF.

This clonotype was seen at least ten times. The chain recombines TRBV29-1 with TRBJ2-4; D possibly corresponds to TRBD2 (7 bases). Trimming removed 5 bases at V and 0 bases at J, with 11 bases between. Germline loops: CDR1 SQVTM, CDR2 ANQGSEA. The CDR3 is made up of 14 amino acids. This CDR3 is CSVFGGLAKNIQYF. The CDR3 nucleotides are TGCAGCGTTTTCGGGGGGCTAGCCAAAAACATTCAGTACTTC.

Many counts were recorded for this clonotype. The rearrangement links TRBV25-1 to TRBJ2-3; D is ambiguous. Trimming removed 3 bases at V and 6 bases at J, with 4 bases between. This CDR3 is built from 11 residues. Germline lookup yields CDR1 MGHDK and CDR2 SYGVNS. CDR3 protein: CASSEADTQYF. The CDR3 bases are TGTGCCAGCAGTGAGGCGGATACGCAGTATTTT.

The rearrangement links TRBV7-2 to TRBJ1-2; D remains unclear. Germline-derived CDR1 and CDR2 are SGHTA and FQGNSA. V was cut by 5 bases and J by 8 bases, with 9 bases left in between. The CDR3 loop spans 11 amino acids. The CDR3 DNA reads TGTGCCAGCAGCCTAACCTTGGGCTACACCTTC. It codes for CASSLTLGYTF.

This clonotype was counted ten times or more. The chain joins TRBV6-1 to TRBJ2-7, with TRBD2 matching over 7 bases. V shed 6 bases, J shed 4 bases, and the junction held 9 bases outside the gene matches. The CDR3 spans 14 residues. Looked up from germline, CDR1 is MNHNS and CDR2 is SASEGT. The CDR3 spells CASSHRAGAYEQYF. As DNA, the CDR3 is TGTGCCAGCAGCCACCGGGCGGGAGCTTACGAGCAGTACTTC.

This clonotype was recorded at least ten times. The chain couples TRBV7-2 to TRBJ2-1; D not resolved. Trimming shortened V by 3 bases and J by 8 bases, and 11 bases separated the two germline ends. Germline values: CDR1 SGHTA, CDR2 FQGNSA. The CDR3 extends over 13 amino acids. CDR3 in DNA: TGTGCCAGCAGCTTCCAGCGTCTCGATGAGCAGTTCTTC. Translation gives CASSFQRLDEQFF.

On this clonotype itself: Since the CDR3 does not end with the conserved phenylalanine or tryptophan, this likely comes from a read error. The V call is TRBV28, the J call TRBJ2-4; 9 bases line up with TRBD1. The germline CDR1 and CDR2 sequences are MDHEN and SYDVKM. V was clipped by 3 bases and J by 0 bases; unmatched bases: 12. This CDR3 comprises 19 residues. The CDR3 sequence is CASSFPGTGSILAKNIQYL. DNA for the CDR3: TGTGCCAGCAGTTTCCCAGGGACAGGGTCAATCTTAGCCAAAAACATTCAGTACCTC.

For the CDR3, the DNA is TGTGCCATCAGTGGTGGGACAAGGAACACTGAAGCTTTCTTT. Its protein product is CAISGGTRNTEAFF. The chain recombines TRBV10-3 with TRBJ1-1; D might be TRBD1 (6 bases). The CDR3 has 14 amino acids. Germline CDR1 ENHRY, CDR2 SYGVKD. V was pared by 4 bases and J by 1 base, with 10 bases between.

This clonotype was found many times. The chain links TRBV20-1 to TRBJ2-3; TRBD2 matches at 10 bases. CDR1 DFQATT and CDR2 SNEGSKA come from the germline V gene (reference sequence). The trim removed 6 bases at V and 4 bases at J, leaving 10 bases unmatched. This CDR3 region has 15 residues. As DNA, the CDR3 is TGCAGTGCCCTCCGTCCTAGCGGGAGTTCAGATACGCAGTATTTT. Amino acids: CSALRPSGSSDTQYF.